Below, 28 T cell receptor beta chains from the same sample are listed, as sequenced in a study of blood T cell repertoires in COVID-19 (dated by TCRdb to about 2020). Preparation of the library involved the immunoSEQ multiplex PCR assay. The clones in this table, taken by TCRdb from immuneACCESS, are in-frame only. Not every clone is retained; where verified, under half of the shortfall comes from an unresolved V gene, and the cause of the rest is unknown. This sample gives 220,000 or so clones in total; around 86% of them show up just once. About 9.4% of the sample belongs to the ten largest clones. Input material: peripheral blood. These receptors were taken from a woman aged 50 to 65 with COVID-19, enrolled during active disease.

J is TRBJ1-1 and V is TRBV5-6, with TRBD1 matching over 9 bases. The CDR3 has 15 residues. Unmatched junction bases numbered 8, after V lost 2 bases and J lost 6 bases. The germline V gene has CDR1 SGHDT and CDR2 YYEEEE. The CDR3 spells CASSFRDREYPEAFF. CDR3 sequence (DNA): TGTGCCAGCAGCTTCCGGGACAGGGAATATCCTGAAGCTTTCTTT.

The genes are TRBV15 and TRBJ2-1; D is possibly TRBD2 (5 bases). CDR3 length: 16 amino acids. Germline CDR1 and CDR2: LNHNV and YYDKDF (reference sequence). V dropped 5 bases and J dropped 2 bases, with 16 bases sitting between them. CDR3 coding DNA: TGTGCCACCAGCCCGCGAACTAGGGCTCCCTACAATGAGCAGTTCTTC. Protein sequence: CATSPRTRAPYNEQFF. Combining the CDR3 with reference TRBV15 and TRBJ2-1 gives the whole variable domain DAMVIQNPRYQVTQFGKPVTLSCSQTLNHNVMYWYQQKSSQAPKLLFHYYDKDFNNEADTPDNFQSRRPNTSFCFLDIRSPGLGDTAMYLCATSPRTRAPYNEQFFGPGTRLTVL.

The chain is built from TRBV2 and TRBJ1-3, with 9 nucleotides matching TRBD1. The J segment lost 0 bases and the V segment lost 8 bases, leaving 11 bases of the junction unmatched. The CDR3 has 17 amino acids. The germline gives CDR1 SNHLY, CDR2 FYNNEI. CDR3 amino acids: CASLPGQGLLSGNTIYF. Here the CDR3 DNA reads TGTGCCAGCCTCCCGGGACAGGGCCTACTCTCTGGAAACACCATATATTTT.

V gene TRBV4-1 combines with J gene TRBJ2-7; 7 positions match TRBD1. V shed 5 bases and J 6 bases; nucleotides not matched to a gene: 10. In germline, CDR1 is MGHRA, CDR2 YSYEKL. The CDR3 has 14 amino acids. The CDR3 loop reads CASSTRQGFGEQYV. CDR3 bases: TGCGCCAGCAGCACTCGACAGGGTTTCGGCGAGCAGTACGTC.

J is TRBJ2-1 and V is TRBV5-6; the D is unclear. CDR1 and CDR2 from the germline V gene are SGHDT and YYEEEE. Trimming took off 4 bases at V and 6 bases at J, with 11 bases between the two ends. This CDR3 is built from 13 residues. The chain's CDR3 is CASSPRLTNEQFF. DNA for the CDR3: TGTGCCAGCAGCCCACGACTTACCAATGAGCAGTTCTTC.

The chain carries TRBV7-2 and TRBJ2-3, with D perhaps TRBD1 (6 bases). Germline loops: CDR1 SGHTA, CDR2 FQGNSA. V dropped 5 bases and J dropped 0 bases, with 15 bases sitting between them. The CDR3 totals 16 residues. CDR3 sequence (DNA): TGTGCCAGCAGCCTCATGGCGAGGGGGAGCACAGATACGCAGTATTTT. Its translation is CASSLMARGSTDTQYF. Supplemented by reference TRBV7-2 and TRBJ2-3, the full variable domain reads GAGVSQSPSNKVTEKGKDVELRCDPISGHTALYWYRQSLGQGLEFLIYFQGNSAPDKSGLPSDRFSAERTGGSVSTLTIQRTQQEDSAVYLCASSLMARGSTDTQYFGPGTRLTVL.

This clone was observed once. The chain combines TRBV28 with TRBJ1-6; no firm D call. Germline loops: CDR1 MDHEN, CDR2 SYDVKM. The V gene lost 4 bases and the J gene lost 7 bases, with 11 bases spanning the gap. The CDR3 spans 14 residues. Written as DNA, the CDR3 is TGTGCCAGCAGTTGGGCAGCCATAAATTCACCCCTCCACTTT. This encodes CASSWAAINSPLHF.

This clone was counted only a few times. J is TRBJ2-2 and V is TRBV7-9; D gene ambiguous. This CDR3 is built from 14 residues. Trimming shortened V by 1 base and J by 5 bases, and 8 bases separated the two germline ends. CDR1 is SEHNR, CDR2 FQNEAQ, per germline (reference sequence). CDR3 in DNA: TGTGCCAGCAGCTTAGGAACGGAGACCGGGGAGCTGTTTTTT. Translated: CASSLGTETGELFF.

The V gene is TRBV11-2, the J gene TRBJ2-2; 7 bases agree with TRBD2. Germline V CDR1 and CDR2: SGHAT, FQNNGV. The CDR3 is 14 residues long. V dropped 0 bases and J dropped 9; count of bases not matched to a gene: 4. CDR3 amino acids: CASSLERGGRELFF. CDR3 nucleotides: TGTGCCAGCAGCTTAGAGAGGGGAGGGAGGGAGCTGTTTTTT.

The J gene is TRBJ1-2, the V gene TRBV30; weak D call: TRBD1 (6 bases). The CDR3 has 15 amino acids. The V end lost 4 bases, the J end lost 1 base, and 16 bases lay between the germline ends. Germline V gene lookup returns CDR1 GTSNPN and CDR2 SVGIG (reference sequence). Here the CDR3 reads CAWTYVTGINYGYTF. The CDR3 bases are TGTGCCTGGACATACGTTACAGGGATTAACTATGGCTACACCTTC.

This clone was seen only a few times. The CDR3 here is CASSPKRPGGRTGELFF. CDR3 sequence (DNA): TGTGCCAGCAGTCCAAAACGCCCGGGAGGGCGTACCGGGGAGCTGTTTTTT. The gene calls are TRBV28 and TRBJ2-2; 8 nucleotides agree with TRBD2. This CDR3 is built from 17 residues. The junction had 13 bases not matched to a gene; V was cut back by 5 bases and J by 5 bases. Germline values: CDR1 MDHEN, CDR2 SYDVKM.

This rearrangement joins TRBV7-8 to TRBJ2-5; weak D call: TRBD2 (7 bases). The CDR3 loop spans 17 amino acids. Germline values: CDR1 SGHVS, CDR2 FQNEAQ. V lost 4 bases to trimming and J lost 5 bases, with 23 bases between them. CDR3 coding DNA: TGTGCCAGCAGCTCGGGTCTGAGGAGGGGGGGAACGGAGACCCAGTACTTC. Translating gives CASSSGLRRGGTETQYF. Full variable domain (outside the CDR3, taken from reference TRBV7-8 and TRBJ2-5): GAGVSQSPRYKVAKRGQDVALRCDPISGHVSLFWYQQALGQGPEFLTYFQNEAQLDKSGLPSDRFFAERPEGSVSTLKIQRTQQEDSAVYLCASSSGLRRGGTETQYFGPGTRLLVL.

The chain has TRBV6-4 and TRBJ2-3; possible D gene TRBD1, 8 bases. Germline assignment: CDR1 MRHNA and CDR2 SNTAGT. The V and J ends lost 6 bases and 2 bases respectively, with 15 bases between them. The CDR3 runs to 15 residues. This CDR3 reads CASSTGGGHTDTQYF. DNA for the CDR3: TGTGCCAGCAGCACAGGGGGGGGCCACACAGATACGCAGTATTTT.

The chain combines TRBV11-3 with TRBJ2-3; D is perhaps TRBD1 (5 bases). V was trimmed by 6 bases and J by 8 bases, leaving 15 bases between them. The V gene's germline CDR1 is SGHNT and CDR2 YENEEA. The CDR3 runs to 13 residues. Written as DNA, the CDR3 is TGTGCCAGCAGTTGGGGCCCCGACAGTACGCAGTATTTT. Translation gives CASSWGPDSTQYF. The full variable domain, in which reference TRBV11-3 and TRBJ2-3 provide the parts outside the CDR3, is EAGVVQSPRYKIIEKKQPVAFWCNPISGHNTLYWYLQNLGQGPELLIRYENEEAVDDSQLPKDRFSAERLKGVDSTLKIQPAELGDSAVYLCASSWGPDSTQYFGPGTRLTVL.

This clone was counted once. This chain links TRBV5-1 with TRBJ1-2; 8 positions match TRBD1. V was clipped by 4 bases and J by 3 bases; unmatched bases: 8. Germline values: CDR1 SGHRS, CDR2 YFSETQ. The CDR3 runs 15 residues. CDR3 in DNA: TGCGCCAGCAGCCGACAGGGGACGACCGACTATGGCTACACCTTC. Translated: CASSRQGTTDYGYTF.

This clone was observed a few times. The chain uses TRBV7-7 and TRBJ2-5; perhaps TRBD1 as D (5 bases). Between the trimmed V and J ends, which lost 2 bases and 3 bases, there was a span of 10 bases. CDR3 length: 14 residues. Looked up from germline, CDR1 is SSHAT and CDR2 is FNYEAQ (reference sequence). CDR3 coding DNA: TGTGCCAGCAGCTTATGGGTGACAGAAGAGACCCAGTACTTC. Translated: CASSLWVTEETQYF. The variable domain in full, completed from reference TRBV7-7 and TRBJ2-5, reads GAGVSQSPRYKVTKRGQDVTLRCDPISSHATLYWYQQALGQGPEFLTYFNYEAQPDKSGLPSDRFSAERPEGSISTLTIQRTEQRDSAMYRCASSLWVTEETQYFGPGTRLLVL.

This clone was counted a few times. The rearrangement joins TRBV2 to TRBJ2-1, with 9 bases matching TRBD2. In germline, CDR1 is SNHLY, CDR2 FYNNEI. The CDR3 consists of 13 residues. V trimming: 1 base; J trimming: 10 bases; junction bases outside the gene matches: 2. This chain's CDR3 is CASSEDLAGEQFF. DNA of the CDR3: TGTGCCAGCAGTGAAGATCTAGCGGGGGAGCAGTTCTTC.

The gene calls are TRBV5-4 and TRBJ1-1; D is perhaps TRBD1 (5 bases). From germline, CDR1 is SGHNT and CDR2 YYREEE (reference sequence). Trimming stripped 4 bases from V and 7 bases from J, with 23 bases between. The CDR3 has 16 amino acids. In nucleotides, the CDR3 is TGTGCCAGCAGCCCTATCCGGGCCGGGGGGAACCTTGAAGCTTTCTTT. Translating it yields CASSPIRAGGNLEAFF.

The chain employs TRBV19 and TRBJ2-1; possible D gene TRBD2, 6 bases. The CDR3 totals 15 residues. V shed 6 bases and J shed 5 bases, with 17 bases lying between them. The germline CDR1 and CDR2 sequences are LNHDA and SQIVND (reference sequence). The chain's CDR3 is CASRVPGLSNNEQFF. CDR3 sequence (DNA): TGTGCCAGTAGGGTCCCGGGACTCTCTAACAATGAGCAGTTCTTC.

The chain has TRBV9 and TRBJ2-3, with 9 bases fitting TRBD2. Trimming at V came to 6 bases and at J to 9 bases, leaving 11 bases not matched to a gene. Germline lookup yields CDR1 SGDLS and CDR2 YYNGEE. This CDR3 contains 14 residues. CDR3 DNA: TGTGCCAGCAAGGGGGGAACTAGCGGGCTCACGCAGTATTTT. Encoded protein: CASKGGTSGLTQYF.

The chain uses TRBV28 and TRBJ1-1; no clear D. Germline CDR1 reads MDHEN; CDR2 reads SYDVKM. V was pared by 8 bases and J by 5 bases, with 12 bases between. This CDR3 is built from 12 residues. CDR3 in amino acids: CASLGSRTEAFF. In nucleotides, the CDR3 is TGTGCCAGCCTAGGAAGTCGGACTGAAGCTTTCTTT.

The chain has TRBV5-1 and TRBJ2-1; 8 positions agree with TRBD2. J gave up 9 bases and V 4 bases, and 12 bases lay outside the gene matches. CDR3 size: 15 residues. The V gene's germline CDR1 is SGHRS and CDR2 YFSETQ. In DNA, the CDR3 is TGCGCCAGCAGCCTGGGAGGGACTAGAGTTGGTGAGCAGTTCTTC. Its translation is CASSLGGTRVGEQFF.

This clone was seen a few times. The chain employs TRBV13 and TRBJ1-5, with TRBD1 matching over 7 bases. Germline lookup yields CDR1 PRHDT and CDR2 FYEKMQ (reference sequence). The CDR3 extends over 16 amino acids. Trimming at V came to 5 bases and at J to 3 bases, leaving 10 bases not matched to a gene. DNA of the CDR3: TGTGCCAGCAGCCCTTACCGACAGGGTATCAATCAGCCCCAGCATTTT. This codes for CASSPYRQGINQPQHF.

V usage is TRBV6-1 and J usage is TRBJ2-1; D is perhaps TRBD1 (5 bases). Germline V gene data show CDR1 as MNHNS and CDR2 as SASEGT. V dropped 3 bases and J dropped 0 bases, with 9 bases sitting between them. CDR3 length: 15 amino acids. The CDR3 DNA is TGTGCCAGCAGTGATCAGGGCCCCTCCTACAATGAGCAGTTCTTC. Protein: CASSDQGPSYNEQFF.

The V call is TRBV19, the J call TRBJ1-4; D is possibly TRBD1 (5 bases). Trimming stripped 3 bases from V and 5 bases from J, with 13 bases between. The CDR3 totals 15 residues. CDR1 LNHDA and CDR2 SQIVND come from the germline V gene (reference sequence). The chain's CDR3 is CASSMRTTYNEKLFF. The CDR3 region has the DNA TGTGCCAGTAGTATGAGGACAACTTACAATGAAAAACTGTTTTTT.

The chain carries TRBV19 and TRBJ2-1, with a weak D call TRBD2 (6 bases). The CDR3 loop spans 17 amino acids. Germline loops: CDR1 LNHDA, CDR2 SQIVND (reference sequence). The germline V and J ends were trimmed by 3 bases and 5 bases, with 20 bases remaining between them. DNA of the CDR3: TGTGCCAGTAGTATGGGTGGGACGGGACTCCTCCACAATGAGCAGTTCTTC. This translates into CASSMGGTGLLHNEQFF. The entire variable domain, with the rest obtained from reference TRBV19 and TRBJ2-1, is as follows: DGGITQSPKYLFRKEGQNVTLSCEQNLNHDAMYWYRQDPGQGLRLIYYSQIVNDFQKGDIAEGYSVSREKKESFPLTVTSAQKNPTAFYLCASSMGGTGLLHNEQFFGPGTRLTVL.

For the CDR3, the DNA is TGTGCCACCAGTATGAGACTAGCGGGGGCAAACCAAGAGACCCAGTACTTC. As protein: CATSMRLAGANQETQYF. V is TRBV24-1 and J is TRBJ2-5, with 12 bases lining up with TRBD2. The junction had 7 bases not matched to a gene; V was cut back by 6 bases and J by 0 bases. The length of the CDR3 is 17 residues. The V gene's germline CDR1 is KGHDR and CDR2 SFDVKD.

The chain carries TRBV6-5 and TRBJ1-2, with 7 bases fitting TRBD1. Germline V CDR1 and CDR2: MNHEY, SVGAGI. The CDR3 runs to 13 residues. The ends lost 2 bases at V and 8 bases at J; junction bases unmatched: 5. CDR3 sequence: CASSYNRGGGYTF. Here the CDR3 DNA reads TGTGCCAGCAGTTACAACAGGGGTGGGGGCTACACCTTC.